This T cell receptor beta chain was sequenced during a study of T cell responses to AZD1222 COVID-19 vaccine. Study-level points and caveats: The number of AZD1222 recipients seropositive at baseline was only five or six. None of the repertoires were sampled until the peak T cell response had passed. Possibly, clonal diversity was underestimated; donors were largely white British and included more females. Of spike-specific TCRs, nearly half reportedly target regions left unmutated in variants.

V dropped 2 bases and J dropped 5 bases, with 6 bases sitting between them. CDR1 SNHLY and CDR2 FYNNEI come from the germline V gene. The CDR3 has 12 amino acids. To note about this clone: Its antigen remains unidentified.

Produced via immunoSEQ multiplex PCR; TCRdb's table is partial and in-frame only. The sample lists more than 85,000 clones; 70% to 90% were seen once. The receptor was isolated from an adult who received the AZD1222 COVID-19 vaccine. Sample: peripheral blood, taken 28 days after the second AZD1222 dose. The genes are TRBV2 and TRBJ2-5; no reliable D call. CDR3 loop: CASSESGETQYF. CDR3 nucleotides: TGTGCCAGCAGTGAATCTGGGGAGACCCAGTACTTC.